Listed here are 22 T cell receptor beta chains from one sample, sequenced in a study of blood T cell repertoires in COVID-19. Only in-frame clones appear in the TCRdb table, and some are missing; sequencing was by immunoSEQ multiplex PCR. The profile shows about 410,000 clones, 80% to 90% of them singletons. The material sequenced was peripheral blood. The receptors were gathered from a woman under 40 with active or convalescent COVID-19.

The V gene is TRBV5-4, the J gene TRBJ2-7; tentatively, D is TRBD2 (6 bases). Trimming left V 3 bases short and J 6 bases short, with 13 bases between. Per germline, CDR1 SGHNT and CDR2 YYREEE (reference sequence). This CDR3 spans 13 amino acids. The CDR3 region is CASSWGTGLEQYF. CDR3 DNA: TGTGCCAGCAGCTGGGGGACGGGACTCGAGCAGTACTTC.

The chain has TRBV6-5 and TRBJ2-7, with D perhaps matching TRBD2 (6 bases). Germline V lookup: CDR1 MNHEY, CDR2 SVGAGI. The V end lost 1 base, the J end lost 1 base, and 11 bases lay between the germline ends. CDR3 length equals 15 residues. The CDR3, as DNA: TGTGCCAGCAGTTACTTTGCGGGGCCTTCCTACGAGCAGTACTTC. It encodes CASSYFAGPSYEQYF.

This rearrangement joins TRBV5-6 to TRBJ1-1; maybe TRBD1 (6 bases). The CDR3 loop spans 12 amino acids. CDR1 SGHDT and CDR2 YYEEEE come from the germline V gene. Trimming removed 0 bases from V and 11 bases from J, with 11 bases in between. Here the CDR3 DNA reads TGTGCCAGCAGCTTGGAACAGGGTAGGGCTTTCTTT. This codes for CASSLEQGRAFF. Complete variable domain (other parts from reference TRBV5-6 and TRBJ1-1): DAGVTQSPTHLIKTRGQQVTLRCSPKSGHDTVSWYQQALGQGPQFIFQYYEEEERQRGNFPDRFSGHQFPNYSSELNVNALLLGDSALYLCASSLEQGRAFFGQGTRLTVV.

V gene TRBV19 combines with J gene TRBJ1-2; 9 bases are a match to TRBD1. The junction had 20 bases not matched to a gene; V was cut back by 2 bases and J by 4 bases. Germline-derived CDR1 and CDR2 are LNHDA and SQIVND (reference sequence). This CDR3 contains 20 residues. The DNA for the CDR3 is TGTGCCAGTAGTATAAGGGACAGGGTGACGGTTGTAGCGGGGGCCTATGGCTACACCTTC. This translates into CASSIRDRVTVVAGAYGYTF. Full variable domain (outside the CDR3, taken from reference TRBV19 and TRBJ1-2): DGGITQSPKYLFRKEGQNVTLSCEQNLNHDAMYWYRQDPGQGLRLIYYSQIVNDFQKGDIAEGYSVSREKKESFPLTVTSAQKNPTAFYLCASSIRDRVTVVAGAYGYTFGSGTRLTVV.

The chain recombines TRBV14 with TRBJ2-1, with D tentatively TRBD2 (5 bases). Trimming removed 2 bases from V and 3 bases from J, with 14 bases in between. The CDR3 loop spans 16 amino acids. Germline values: CDR1 SGHDN, CDR2 FVKESK. The chain's CDR3 is CASSQHPGSHYNEQFF. The CDR3 nucleotides are TGTGCCAGCAGCCAACATCCGGGGTCCCACTACAATGAGCAGTTCTTC.

This rearrangement joins TRBV14 to TRBJ2-3; 7 positions agree with TRBD2. CDR1 and CDR2 (germline): SGHDN, FVKESK. This CDR3 spans 16 amino acids. Losses at the gene ends were 1 base for V and 3 bases for J; bases not matched to a gene: 7. The CDR3 DNA is TGTGCCAGCAGCCAAGTTCGCGGGGGTTTTACAGATACGCAGTATTTT. It is translated as CASSQVRGGFTDTQYF.

This clone has just one count. V and J are TRBV6-5 and TRBJ2-2, with D perhaps TRBD2 (7 bases). V gave up 6 bases and J gave up 7 bases, with 15 bases separating them. The germline V gene encodes CDR1 MNHEY and CDR2 SVGAGI. The CDR3 is 14 amino acids. CDR3 DNA: TGTGCCAGCAGGGGGGGGCATCTCCTCGGGGAGCTGTTTTTT. The encoded protein is CASRGGHLLGELFF.

This chain joins TRBV6-2 or TRBV6-3 and TRBJ2-3; 15 bases align to TRBD2. Per the germline V gene, CDR1 is MNHEY and CDR2 is SVGEGT. With V trimmed by 6 bases and J by 0 bases, 13 bases remained unmatched. This CDR3 spans 20 amino acids. The CDR3 DNA reads as TGTGCCAGCAGCTCTCTTCGGGGACTAGCGGGAGGAACTAGCACAGATACGCAGTATTTT. This gives the protein CASSSLRGLAGGTSTDTQYF.

This clone was seen once. V usage is TRBV5-6 and J usage is TRBJ2-4; TRBD1 matches at 7 bases. J was trimmed by 9 bases and V by 2 bases; bases with no gene match: 8. Germline values: CDR1 SGHDT, CDR2 YYEEEE. The CDR3 runs 14 residues. The CDR3 is CASSLGTAGTIQYF. The CDR3, as DNA: TGTGCCAGCAGCTTAGGGACAGCTGGGACCATTCAGTACTTC.

The rearrangement links TRBV5-1 to TRBJ2-1; D not certain. The CDR3 consists of 14 residues. Germline V lookup: CDR1 SGHRS, CDR2 YFSETQ. The V end was cut by 0 bases, the J end by 5 bases, with 9 bases between. This chain's CDR3 is CASSLGRQNNEQFF. In DNA, the CDR3 is TGCGCCAGCAGCTTGGGTCGACAAAACAATGAGCAGTTCTTC.

The chain joins TRBV4-1 to TRBJ1-5; 9 bases line up with TRBD1. The CDR3 is 16 amino acids. Germline loops: CDR1 MGHRA, CDR2 YSYEKL. The junction had 6 bases not matched to a gene; V was cut back by 0 bases and J by 6 bases. CDR3 in amino acids: CASSQEGGTGFQPQHF. DNA for the CDR3: TGCGCCAGCAGCCAAGAGGGGGGGACAGGGTTTCAGCCCCAGCATTTT.

The J gene is TRBJ1-6, the V gene TRBV4-2; no reliable D call. The CDR3 has 14 residues. CDR1 LGHNA and CDR2 YNFKEQ come from the germline V gene. V dropped 0 bases and J dropped 8 bases, with 8 bases sitting between them. CDR3 in amino acids: CASSQDQRDSPLHF. The DNA for the CDR3 is TGTGCCAGCAGCCAAGATCAGCGGGATTCACCCCTCCACTTT.

The chain combines TRBV7-6 with TRBJ1-5; D perhaps matches TRBD1 (5 bases). Trimming pared 1 base from V and 6 bases from J, leaving 19 bases between. Germline CDR1 and CDR2: SGHVS and FNYEAQ. The CDR3 runs to 17 residues. CDR3 region: CASSLVARVGEGQPQHF. CDR3 coding DNA: TGTGCCAGCAGCTTAGTTGCCAGGGTGGGTGAAGGTCAGCCCCAGCATTTT.

The chain links TRBV19 to TRBJ1-5; TRBD1 matches 10 bases. The CDR3 runs 17 residues. V was pared by 5 bases and J by 3 bases, with 10 bases of the junction left unmatched. The V gene's germline CDR1 is LNHDA and CDR2 SQIVND (reference sequence). The DNA of the CDR3 is TGTGCCAGTAGTCCCGGACAGGGGGGCAAATACAATCAGCCCCAGCATTTT. As protein: CASSPGQGGKYNQPQHF.

The chain links TRBV5-8 to TRBJ2-4; the D gene is possibly TRBD1 (6 bases). Germline CDR1 and CDR2: SGHTS and YDEGEE. V dropped 4 bases and J dropped 0 bases, with 20 bases sitting between them. This CDR3 is 18 amino acids long. The CDR3 bases are TGTGCCAGCAGCCCCCACCTCCCAGGACAGCTAGCCAAAAACATTCAGTACTTC. This sequence encodes CASSPHLPGQLAKNIQYF.

The J gene is TRBJ1-3, the V gene TRBV6-1; D unresolved. The germline CDR1 and CDR2 sequences are MNHNS and SASEGT. V was cut by 2 bases and J by 0 bases, with 11 bases left in between. The CDR3 is 16 amino acids. CDR3 sequence: CASSESHSLSGNTIYF. CDR3 coding DNA: TGTGCCAGCAGTGAATCACACAGCCTCTCTGGAAACACCATATATTTT.

This clone was observed a single time. This chain joins TRBV4-1 and TRBJ1-1; D is ambiguous. The CDR3 totals 14 residues. The germline V gene has CDR1 MGHRA and CDR2 YSYEKL. The germline V and J ends were trimmed by 7 bases and 6 bases, with 18 bases remaining between them. The CDR3 loop reads CASNNPEVGSEAFF. CDR3 bases: TGCGCCAGCAACAACCCGGAGGTCGGGTCTGAAGCTTTCTTT.

This chain joins TRBV7-2 and TRBJ2-1, with TRBD2 identical over 10 bases. CDR1 and CDR2 from the germline V gene are SGHTA and FQGNSA. The length of the CDR3 is 17 residues. The V and J ends lost 5 bases and 4 bases, in that order; junction bases with no gene match: 11. This CDR3 reads CASSPSAGGPRYNEQFF. The DNA of the CDR3 is TGTGCCAGCAGCCCCTCAGCGGGGGGGCCGAGGTACAATGAGCAGTTCTTC.

The chain recombines TRBV5-4 with TRBJ2-1; tentative D call: TRBD1 (5 bases). V dropped 0 bases and J dropped 7 bases, with 5 bases sitting between them. The CDR3 has 12 amino acids. Germline V CDR1 and CDR2: SGHNT, YYREEE (reference sequence). The CDR3 reads CASSLEGNEQFF. The CDR3 DNA sequence: TGTGCCAGCAGCTTGGAGGGGAATGAGCAGTTCTTC.

The V and J genes are TRBV5-6 and TRBJ1-2; weak D call: TRBD1 (5 bases). This CDR3 comprises 13 residues. V was cut by 4 bases and J by 1 base, with 8 bases left in between. Germline V gives CDR1 SGHDT, CDR2 YYEEEE. The CDR3 protein is CASSVDSNYGYTF. The DNA of the CDR3 is TGTGCCAGCAGCGTAGACAGTAACTATGGCTACACCTTC.

The chain links TRBV10-1 to TRBJ2-3, with D perhaps matching TRBD1 (6 bases). CDR3 length: 15 residues. CDR1 is WNHNN, CDR2 SYGVQD, per germline (reference sequence). The V gene lost 4 bases and the J gene lost 0 bases, with 11 bases spanning the gap. The CDR3, as DNA: TGCGCCAGCAGTGCTTCAGGGGCTAGCACAGATACGCAGTATTTT. It codes for CASSASGASTDTQYF.

The genes are TRBV6-6 and TRBJ1-5; D possibly corresponds to TRBD1 (5 bases). CDR1 and CDR2 (germline): MNHNY, SVGAGI (reference sequence). Trimming removed 0 bases from V and 0 bases from J, with 9 bases in between. CDR3 length equals 16 residues. CDR3 coding DNA: TGTGCCAGCAGTTACTCGGGGGGGGGTAGCAATCAGCCCCAGCATTTT. As protein: CASSYSGGGSNQPQHF.